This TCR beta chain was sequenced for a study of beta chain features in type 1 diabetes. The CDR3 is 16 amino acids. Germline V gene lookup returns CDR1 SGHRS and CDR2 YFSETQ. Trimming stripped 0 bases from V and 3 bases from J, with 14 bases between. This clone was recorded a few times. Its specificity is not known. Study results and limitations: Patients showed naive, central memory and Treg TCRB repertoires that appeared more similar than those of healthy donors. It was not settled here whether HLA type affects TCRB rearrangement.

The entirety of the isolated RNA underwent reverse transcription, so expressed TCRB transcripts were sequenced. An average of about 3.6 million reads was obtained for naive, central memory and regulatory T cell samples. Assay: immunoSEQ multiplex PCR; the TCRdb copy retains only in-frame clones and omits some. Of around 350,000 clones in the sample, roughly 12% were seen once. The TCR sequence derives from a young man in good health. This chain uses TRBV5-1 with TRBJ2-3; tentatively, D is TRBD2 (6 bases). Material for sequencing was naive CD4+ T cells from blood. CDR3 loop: CASSLDGLPSTDTQYF. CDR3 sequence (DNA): TGCGCCAGCAGCTTGGACGGACTACCGTCGACAGATACGCAGTATTTT.